A single sample gave rise to the 18 T cell receptor beta chains below, sequenced in a study of blood T cell repertoires in COVID-19. Method: immunoSEQ multiplex PCR; TCRdb's copy keeps in-frame clones and lacks some. The profile covers about 110,000 clones, with 70% to 90% appearing a single time and roughly 5% taken by the ten largest. Source material: peripheral blood. Receptors originate from a human donor in a cohort sampled during active COVID-19.

The chain joins TRBV7-2 to TRBJ2-4, with 8 nucleotides matching TRBD2. The CDR3 length is 14 residues. The germline V gene encodes CDR1 SGHTA and CDR2 FQGNSA. V shed 3 bases and J 7 bases; nucleotides not matched to a gene: 5. In DNA, the CDR3 is TGTGCCAGCAGCTTCCCGGGAGGGGGGAACATTCAGTACTTC. It encodes CASSFPGGGNIQYF. The whole variable domain, remainder taken from reference TRBV7-2 and TRBJ2-4, is GAGVSQSPSNKVTEKGKDVELRCDPISGHTALYWYRQSLGQGLEFLIYFQGNSAPDKSGLPSDRFSAERTGGSVSTLTIQRTQQEDSAVYLCASSFPGGGNIQYFGAGTRLSVL.

The chain uses TRBV18 and TRBJ1-1; TRBD1 matches 8 bases. The CDR3 loop spans 14 amino acids. Germline lookup yields CDR1 KGHSH and CDR2 LQKENI. The V gene end was trimmed by 0 bases and the J gene end by 11 bases; junction bases not matched to a gene: 8. The CDR3 protein is CASSPPISGGEAFF. For the CDR3, the DNA is TGTGCCAGCTCACCACCGATATCAGGGGGCGAGGCTTTCTTT.

The J gene is TRBJ1-2, the V gene TRBV6-1; D is undetermined. The V gene's germline CDR1 is MNHNS and CDR2 SASEGT. CDR3 size: 14 residues. Trimming cost V 1 base and J 4 bases, with 10 bases left between them. CDR3 region: CASSEGPGTYGYTF. The DNA for the CDR3 is TGTGCCAGCAGTGAAGGCCCAGGAACCTATGGCTACACCTTC.

The rearrangement links TRBV12-3 or TRBV12-4 to TRBJ2-1, with D hard to call. The CDR3 extends over 13 amino acids. With 4 bases removed from V and 10 bases from J, the gap between germline ends came to 14 bases. The CDR3 sequence is CASSSGVYWEQFF. The CDR3, as DNA: TGTGCCAGCAGTTCCGGAGTTTATTGGGAGCAGTTCTTC.

This chain links TRBV30 with TRBJ1-1; tentatively, D is TRBD1 (6 bases). CDR3 length: 14 amino acids. The germline V gene has CDR1 GTSNPN and CDR2 SVGIG (reference sequence). Trimming removed 1 base at V and 4 bases at J, with 13 bases between. In nucleotides, the CDR3 is TGTGCCTGGAGTGGCCAGGGGCAAGTCACTGAAGCTTTCTTT. It specifies CAWSGQGQVTEAFF. Filled out from reference TRBV30 and TRBJ1-1, the complete variable domain reads SQTIHQWPATLVQPVGSPLSLECTVEGTSNPNLYWYRQAAGRGLQLLFYSVGIGQISSEVPQNLSASRPQDRQFILSSKKLLLSDSGFYLCAWSGQGQVTEAFFGQGTRLTVV.

In this sample, this clone turned up a few times. The chain joins TRBV5-1 to TRBJ2-5; 7 nucleotides match TRBD1. V lost 6 bases, J lost 0 bases, and 8 bases stayed unmatched. Per the germline V gene, CDR1 is SGHRS and CDR2 is YFSETQ. This CDR3 has 15 amino acids. CDR3 amino acids: CASKQGNVNQETQYF. The CDR3, as DNA: TGCGCCAGCAAACAGGGGAATGTCAACCAAGAGACCCAGTACTTC.

The table lists this clone with a count of one. This rearrangement joins TRBV9 to TRBJ2-7; 9 bases are a match to TRBD1. Germline CDR1 and CDR2: SGDLS and YYNGEE. CDR3 length: 15 residues. With V trimmed by 0 bases and J by 2 bases, 3 bases remained unmatched. The CDR3 DNA follows: TGTGCCAGCAGCGTAGAATGGACAGGGGCCTACGAGCAGTACTTC. This sequence encodes CASSVEWTGAYEQYF.

The J gene is TRBJ1-2, the V gene TRBV5-1; D remains unclear. This CDR3 is 13 amino acids long. V lost 3 bases and J 6 bases, leaving 12 bases between the germline ends. CDR1 is SGHRS, CDR2 YFSETQ, per germline. CDR3 sequence: CASSSRGSDGYTF. The DNA of the CDR3 is TGCGCCAGCAGCTCGAGAGGGTCGGATGGCTACACCTTC.

The chain employs TRBV9 and TRBJ2-7; D is possibly TRBD2 (6 bases). Germline CDR1 reads SGDLS; CDR2 reads YYNGEE. Deletions cut 3 bases from V and 0 bases from J, with 13 bases between. The CDR3 extends over 15 amino acids. CDR3 DNA sequence: TGTGCCAGCAGCGCCGGGACTCAAAGCTCCTACGAGCAGTACTTC. Encoded protein: CASSAGTQSSYEQYF.

A single count supports this clone. V is TRBV6-2 or TRBV6-3 and J is TRBJ1-5; the match to TRBD1 covers 10 bases. The ends lost 5 bases at V and 3 bases at J; junction bases unmatched: 13. The germline gives CDR1 MNHEY, CDR2 SVGEGT. CDR3 size: 18 residues. CDR3 in DNA: TGTGCCAGCAGTACTACCGGGACAGGGGTAACGAACAATCAGCCCCAGCATTTT. Encoded protein: CASSTTGTGVTNNQPQHF.

The chain has TRBV6-5 and TRBJ1-1, with D perhaps matching TRBD1 (5 bases). This CDR3 is built from 14 residues. V was pared by 6 bases and J by 2 bases, with 13 bases between. Germline-derived CDR1 and CDR2 are MNHEY and SVGAGI. In DNA, the CDR3 is TGTGCCAGCAGCTATTCGCAGGGCAACACTGAAGCTTTCTTT. It is translated as CASSYSQGNTEAFF.

This rearrangement joins TRBV11-1 to TRBJ2-2; D possibly corresponds to TRBD1 (5 bases). The CDR3 covers 14 residues. V lost 5 bases and J 3 bases, leaving 10 bases between the germline ends. From germline, CDR1 is SGHAT and CDR2 FQDESV (reference sequence). The CDR3 sequence: CASSLGQHTGELFF. CDR3 in DNA: TGTGCCAGCAGCCTTGGACAACACACCGGGGAGCTGTTTTTT.

This sequence joins TRBV29-1 and TRBJ1-3, with D possibly TRBD1 on 5 matching bases. The germline CDR1 and CDR2 sequences are SQVTM and ANQGSEA. This CDR3 comprises 15 residues. Trimming left V 4 bases short and J 0 bases short, with 13 bases between. The CDR3 sequence: CSVATGSNSGNTIYF. The CDR3 nucleotides are TGCAGCGTTGCTACAGGTTCCAACTCTGGAAACACCATATATTTT.

This clone has just one count. V and J are TRBV9 and TRBJ2-1; 10 nucleotides align to TRBD2. The V gene's germline CDR1 is SGDLS and CDR2 YYNGEE. V dropped 0 bases and J dropped 6; count of bases not matched to a gene: 0. The CDR3 has 14 residues. CDR3 in DNA: TGTGCCAGCAGCGTAGCTAGCGGGAGCAATGAGCAGTTCTTC. Its protein product is CASSVASGSNEQFF.

V usage is TRBV11-2 and J usage is TRBJ1-1; D remains ambiguous. Trimming removed 5 bases from V and 8 bases from J, with 12 bases in between. The CDR3 length is 12 residues. CDR1 SGHAT and CDR2 FQNNGV come from the germline V gene. The CDR3 here is CASSPGVLEAFF. DNA of the CDR3: TGTGCCAGCAGCCCCGGGGTCCTGGAAGCTTTCTTT.

This rearrangement joins TRBV9 to TRBJ2-4; 10 nucleotides align to TRBD2. Germline V lookup: CDR1 SGDLS, CDR2 YYNGEE. CDR3 length: 15 amino acids. The V segment lost 0 bases and the J segment 5 bases; nucleotides outside the gene matches: 2. The CDR3 sequence is CASSVAGTSENIQYF. CDR3 sequence (DNA): TGTGCCAGCAGCGTAGCTGGGACTAGCGAAAACATTCAGTACTTC.

The J gene is TRBJ2-3, the V gene TRBV21-1; the table's D call TRBD2 went unverified against the DNA. TRBV21-1 is a known pseudogene. The CDR3 length is 14 residues. As DNA, the CDR3 is TGTGCCAGCAGCAATCTGGGTTGCGGAGATACGCAGTATTTT. It yields the protein CASSNLGCGDTQYF.

The rearrangement joins TRBV5-1 to TRBJ2-3, with 7 nucleotides matching TRBD1. The CDR3 consists of 15 residues. In germline, CDR1 is SGHRS, CDR2 YFSETQ. V shed 4 bases and J 2 bases; nucleotides not matched to a gene: 7. CDR3 protein: CASSQLGQYTDTQYF. The DNA of the CDR3 is TGCGCCAGCAGCCAATTGGGACAGTACACAGATACGCAGTATTTT.